This TCR beta chain was sequenced during a study of CD8 T cells in ankylosing spondylitis. This clonotype was counted only a few times. As yet, its antigen is unknown. Using its own MiXCR run on the 5' RACE reads, TCRdb lists one record per CDR3 protein. The sample records 150,000 or so distinct CDR3 sequences, approximately 9% being singletons. This CDR3 spans 15 amino acids. V shed 5 bases and J 5 bases; nucleotides not matched to a gene: 7. Germline V gives CDR1 SGHRS, CDR2 YFSETQ. Study-wide results and caveats: Among TCR beta sequences, a motif of several highly homologous variants appeared characteristic of ankylosing spondylitis blood.

The sample taken for sequencing was blood, either unsorted or a sorted T cell fraction (not recorded which). This chain links TRBV5-1 with TRBJ2-1; 10 positions match TRBD2. This receptor was taken from a female donor with ankylosing spondylitis or in good health (not recorded which). The CDR3 DNA sequence: TGCGCCAGCAGGCTAGCGGGAGTGGTCGACAATGAGCAGTTCTTC. Protein: CASRLAGVVDNEQFF.